A selection of T cell receptor beta chains follows, all from one sample in a study of cytomegalovirus exposure and HLA in healthy donors. Repertoires were generated with immunoSEQ multiplex PCR, while TCRdb's copy carries only in-frame clones and drops some. Among about 180,000 clones listed, 80% were seen once. The specimen sequenced was PBMCs. The receptors derive from a girl aged 10 to 17 in good health and CMV-seropositive. The CDR3 runs from the conserved cysteine through the conserved F or W. The D gene is left open where the match is weak. Clone sizes are given selectively: once, few, many, or a class where the clone is expanded.

CDR3 length	V gene	J gene	clone size	D gene	CDR3 protein	CDR3 DNA
17	TRBV4-2	TRBJ1-1	-	TRBD1	CASSQDIRDRGGTEAFF	TGTGCCAGCAGCCAAGATATCCGCGACAGGGGGGGAACTGAAGCTTTCTTT
13	TRBV10-1	TRBJ2-2	few	-	CASRRDGDGELFF	TGCGCCAGCAGGCGGGACGGCGACGGGGAGCTGTTTTTT
14	TRBV4-1	TRBJ1-5	-	-	CASSQDRGNQPQHF	TGCGCCAGCAGCCAAGATCGGGGGAATCAGCCCCAGCATTTT
17	TRBV27	TRBJ2-3	-	TRBD1	CASSFTNGQGGPDTQYF	TGTGCCAGCAGTTTTACTAATGGACAGGGTGGCCCAGATACGCAGTATTTT
16	TRBV5-1	TRBJ2-1	-	TRBD2	CASSYTAGATYNEQFF	TGCGCCAGCAGCTATACAGCGGGAGCCACGTACAATGAGCAGTTCTTC
14	TRBV6-5	TRBJ2-1	-	TRBD2	CASSSGGGSDEQFF	TGTGCCAGCAGTTCGGGAGGGGGGAGCGATGAGCAGTTCTTC
14	TRBV10-3	TRBJ1-1	few	TRBD1	CAISGAQGPAEAFF	TGTGCCATCAGTGGAGCACAGGGGCCGGCTGAAGCTTTCTTT
13	TRBV6-5	TRBJ1-2	-	-	CASSYIGQGGYTF	TGTGCCAGCAGTTACATAGGGCAGGGAGGCTACACCTTC
14	TRBV6-5	TRBJ2-3	-	TRBD2	CASREAGASDTQYF	TGTGCCAGCAGGGAGGCGGGAGCGTCAGATACGCAGTATTTT
15	TRBV19	TRBJ1-1	-	-	CASSGVDSLNTEAFF	TGTGCCAGTAGTGGGGTCGACAGCCTGAACACTGAAGCTTTCTTT
17	TRBV19	TRBJ1-1	few	TRBD1	CASRPRSATGAHTEAFF	TGTGCCAGTAGGCCTCGATCTGCGACAGGGGCCCACACTGAAGCTTTCTTT
13	TRBV11-2	TRBJ1-2	few	TRBD1	CASSWDSNYGYTF	TGTGCCAGCAGCTGGGACAGTAACTATGGCTACACCTTC
17	TRBV21-1	TRBJ1-5	-	-	CASSKDPRDREFQPQHF	TGTGCCAGCAGCAAGGACCCCCGGGACAGGGAGTTTCAGCCCCAGCATTTT
15	TRBV19	TRBJ2-1	-	-	CASSIDLAVYNEQFF	TGTGCCAGTAGTATCGATCTAGCCGTCTACAATGAGCAGTTCTTC
16	TRBV18	TRBJ1-2	-	-	CASSPLRGGTGDGYTF	TGTGCCAGCTCACCACTCCGGGGGGGAACTGGAGATGGCTACACCTTC
16	TRBV5-5	TRBJ2-2	-	TRBD1	CASSPTTGARTGELFF	TGTGCCAGCAGCCCCACGACAGGGGCAAGGACCGGGGAGCTGTTTTTT
15	TRBV19	TRBJ2-5	once	-	CASSIEGLPQETQYF	TGTGCCAGTAGTATTGAGGGACTCCCACAAGAGACCCAGTACTTC
14	TRBV5-4	TRBJ2-2	-	TRBD2	CASTSGSSTGELFF	TGTGCCAGCACTAGCGGGAGTAGCACCGGGGAGCTGTTTTTT
13	TRBV28	TRBJ1-1	few	-	CASSKSDYTEAFF	TGTGCCAGCAGCAAGTCAGATTACACTGAAGCTTTCTTT
15	TRBV5-4	TRBJ2-5	-	TRBD1	CASSQNPTGAETQYF	TGTGCCAGCAGCCAGAACCCGACAGGGGCAGAGACCCAGTACTTC
14	TRBV27	TRBJ1-2	-	-	CASSFQRGTYGYTF	TGTGCCAGCAGTTTCCAACGGGGGACCTATGGCTACACCTTC
12	TRBV2	TRBJ1-2	-	-	CASSEGRIGYTF	TGTGCCAGCAGTGAAGGGAGGATTGGCTACACCTTC
18	TRBV4-1	TRBJ2-6	-	TRBD1	CASSQGQGVPSGANVLTF	TGCGCCAGCAGCCAAGGACAGGGGGTTCCCTCTGGGGCCAACGTCCTGACTTTC
14	TRBV6-5	TRBJ2-3	-	-	CASRIRGFTDTQYF	TGTGCCAGCAGAATACGGGGATTCACAGATACGCAGTATTTT
14	TRBV29-1	TRBJ2-3	-	-	CSVLPGLHTDTQYF	TGCAGCGTGCTTCCGGGATTACACACAGATACGCAGTATTTT
14	TRBV4-2	TRBJ2-7	-	-	CASSQTRGTYEQYF	TGTGCCAGCAGCCAAACAAGGGGGACCTACGAGCAGTACTTC
13	TRBV4-1	TRBJ1-1	-	-	CASSQVLAHEAFF	TGCGCCAGCAGCCAAGTCTTAGCTCATGAAGCTTTCTTT
14	TRBV6-1	TRBJ1-5	-	-	CASSVSHSNQPQHF	TGTGCCAGCAGTGTTAGCCATAGCAATCAGCCCCAGCATTTT
13	TRBV10-1	TRBJ2-1	few	TRBD2	CASSRTSGNEQFF	TGCGCCAGCAGTCGGACTAGCGGGAATGAGCAGTTCTTC
12	TRBV7-2	TRBJ2-1	-	-	CASSLHGMKQFF	TGTGCCAGCAGCTTACACGGGATGAAGCAGTTCTTC
17	TRBV27	TRBJ2-1	-	-	CASSLLARAGSYNEQFF	TGTGCCAGCAGTTTATTAGCGAGGGCCGGCTCCTACAATGAGCAGTTCTTC
15	TRBV27	TRBJ1-1	-	TRBD1	CASSSGGTGKTEAFF	TGTGCCAGCAGTTCCGGAGGGACAGGTAAAACTGAAGCTTTCTTT
14	TRBV7-8	TRBJ1-1	-	-	CASSLERGNTEAFF	TGTGCCAGCAGCTTAGAGAGAGGGAACACTGAAGCTTTCTTT
20	TRBV4-2	TRBJ1-2	-	-	CASSHFALDSRSGVAMGYTF	TGTGCCAGCAGCCACTTTGCCTTGGACAGCCGTTCTGGAGTGGCTATGGGCTACACCTTC
13	TRBV27	TRBJ2-2	once	-	CASSALRGGELFF	TGTGCCAGCAGTGCCTTGAGAGGCGGGGAGCTGTTTTTT
12	TRBV11-1	TRBJ2-7	-	-	CASSPTGYEQYF	TGTGCCAGCAGCCCGACAGGATACGAGCAGTACTTC
17	TRBV15	TRBJ2-7	-	-	CATSKPLWGEGAYEQYF	TGTGCCACCAGCAAACCGCTCTGGGGAGAGGGAGCTTACGAGCAGTACTTC
13	TRBV10-3	TRBJ2-7	-	-	CAGGGGSYYEQYF	TGTGCCGGGGGCGGGGGCTCGTACTACGAGCAGTACTTC